Detailed here is one T cell receptor (beta chain). Germline loops: CDR1 SGHTA, CDR2 FQGNSA. There are 12 residues in the CDR3. The V end was cut by 5 bases, the J end by 10 bases, with 12 bases between. Combining a sample-barcoded 5' primer with a J-beta primer mix, a second PCR ran for roughly 7 to 12 cycles. With 12 random nucleotides, a template-switch adaptor tagged each individual cDNA molecule. TCRdb used MiXCR to reprocess the 5' RACE reads, holding one entry per CDR3 protein. The repertoire has about 760,000 distinct CDR3 sequences, more than 50% of them found once; the top ten carry 20% to 30%. The data belong to a study of blood T cells in healthy people across ages.

The V gene is TRBV7-2, the J gene TRBJ2-1; possibly TRBD2 for D (5 bases). The receptor was isolated from a man in his forties in good health. The sequenced sample was blood. The chain's CDR3 is CASSHVSGEQFF. The CDR3 region has the DNA TGTGCCAGCAGCCACGTCTCGGGGGAGCAGTTCTTC.